This T cell receptor beta chain was documented in a study of esophageal squamous cell carcinoma under preoperative chemotherapy (dated by TCRdb to the late 2010s). Regarding the study in general: Both tumor-infiltrating lymphocytes and peripheral blood T cells had their TCR repertoires profiled in the study. The cohort comprised about 5 patients with primary esophageal squamous cell carcinoma. Repertoires from samples obtained before paclitaxel-nedaplatin therapy were compared with repertoires from samples obtained after paclitaxel-nedaplatin therapy. In patients with esophageal squamous cell carcinoma, the study looked at what paclitaxel-nedaplatin chemotherapy did to T-cell receptor repertoires. General conclusions and limits of the study: Clonotype frequencies shifted immediately and substantially under paclitaxel-nedaplatin therapy, and abundant clones were more likely to contract than to amplify. Post-treatment tumor-infiltrating lymphocytes appeared partly derived from peripheral T cells migrating into the tumor, not solely from local clonal changes. TCR diversity increased significantly in peripheral T cells after chemotherapy, but not in tumor-infiltrating lymphocytes. The analysis included only a handful of patients with esophageal squamous cell carcinoma, making the cohort small.

Of note for this clonotype: Which antigen it targets is not known. Germline is not matched at one junction end, which may reflect a read error.

The CDR3 runs 12 residues from the cysteine to the phenylalanine. Only the CDR3 DNA is retained, 36 bases long and in frame from the first base. The germline V gene provides CDR1 SGHVS and CDR2 FQNEAQ. The time point label, read with the paper, signifies: after preoperative PTX-NDP chemotherapy. Before surgery, patients were given paclitaxel-nedaplatin as preoperative chemotherapy. Library construction relied on PCR. Sequencing was performed on a HiSeq X Ten. High-throughput sequencing was used to characterize the TCR repertoires. TCRdb trimmed public reads at Q25 via fastp, called clones via MiXCR and kept in-frame beta chains. Each CDR3 protein appears once, grouped with its most common genes and DNA. The sample records over 25,000 distinct CDR3 sequences, about half of which are singletons. The biggest ten clones account for 23% of the sample.

The receptor chain draws on TRBV7-8 and TRBJ1-1, with the D gene not clear enough to name. The sample was collected from a patient given preoperative chemotherapy. The TCR comes from a human donor with esophageal squamous cell carcinoma. The donor label of this sample is uncertain. The sequenced DNA is TGTACCAGCAGCTTACCTAGCTATGAAGCTTTCTTT. Its protein reads: CTSSLPSYEAFF.